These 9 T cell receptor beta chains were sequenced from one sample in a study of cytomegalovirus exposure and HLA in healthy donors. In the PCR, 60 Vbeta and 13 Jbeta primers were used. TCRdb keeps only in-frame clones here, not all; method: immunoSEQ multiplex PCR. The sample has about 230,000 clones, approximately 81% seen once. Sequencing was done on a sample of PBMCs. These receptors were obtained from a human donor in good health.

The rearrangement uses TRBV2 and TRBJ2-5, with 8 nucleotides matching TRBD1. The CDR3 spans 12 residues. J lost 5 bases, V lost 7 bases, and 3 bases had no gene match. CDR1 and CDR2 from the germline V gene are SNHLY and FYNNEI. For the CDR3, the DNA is TGTGCCAGCAAGGGACAGGAGGAGACCCAGTACTTC. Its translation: CASKGQEETQYF.

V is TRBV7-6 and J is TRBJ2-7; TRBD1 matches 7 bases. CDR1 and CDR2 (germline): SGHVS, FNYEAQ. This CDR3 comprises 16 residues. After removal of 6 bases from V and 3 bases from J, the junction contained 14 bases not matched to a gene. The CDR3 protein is CASSPGQELGHYEQYF. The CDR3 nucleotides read TGTGCCAGCAGTCCCGGACAGGAGCTGGGGCACTACGAGCAGTACTTC.

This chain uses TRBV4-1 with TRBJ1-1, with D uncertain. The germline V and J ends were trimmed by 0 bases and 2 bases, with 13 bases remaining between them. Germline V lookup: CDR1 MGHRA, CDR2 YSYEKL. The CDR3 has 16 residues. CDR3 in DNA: TGCGCCAGCAGCCAAGATGAGGGAATGGGAAACACTGAAGCTTTCTTT. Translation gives CASSQDEGMGNTEAFF.

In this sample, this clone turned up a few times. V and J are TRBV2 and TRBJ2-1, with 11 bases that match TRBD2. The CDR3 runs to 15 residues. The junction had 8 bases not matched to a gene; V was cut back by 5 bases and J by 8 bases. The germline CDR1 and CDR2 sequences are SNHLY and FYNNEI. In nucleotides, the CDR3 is TGTGCCAGCAGTCAGACTAGCGGGGTGCGAGATGAGCAGTTCTTC. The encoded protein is CASSQTSGVRDEQFF.

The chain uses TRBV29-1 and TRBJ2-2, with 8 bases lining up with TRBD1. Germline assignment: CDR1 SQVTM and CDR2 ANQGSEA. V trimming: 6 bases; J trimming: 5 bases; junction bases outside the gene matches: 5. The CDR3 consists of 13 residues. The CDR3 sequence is CSVLRQGTGELFF. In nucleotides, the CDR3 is TGCAGCGTCCTTAGACAGGGGACCGGGGAGCTGTTTTTT.

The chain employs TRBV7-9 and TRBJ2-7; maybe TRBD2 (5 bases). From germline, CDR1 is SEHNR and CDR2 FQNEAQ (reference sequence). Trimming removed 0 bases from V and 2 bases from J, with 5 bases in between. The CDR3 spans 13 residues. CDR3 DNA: TGTGCCAGCAGCTTAGCGGGAGCCTACGAGCAGTACTTC. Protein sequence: CASSLAGAYEQYF.

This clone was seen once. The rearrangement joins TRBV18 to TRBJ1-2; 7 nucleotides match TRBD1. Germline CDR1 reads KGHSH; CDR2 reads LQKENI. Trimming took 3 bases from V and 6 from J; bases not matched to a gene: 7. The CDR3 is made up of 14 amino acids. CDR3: CASSPQGGRDGYTF. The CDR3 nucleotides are TGTGCCAGCTCACCTCAGGGGGGAAGGGATGGCTACACCTTC.

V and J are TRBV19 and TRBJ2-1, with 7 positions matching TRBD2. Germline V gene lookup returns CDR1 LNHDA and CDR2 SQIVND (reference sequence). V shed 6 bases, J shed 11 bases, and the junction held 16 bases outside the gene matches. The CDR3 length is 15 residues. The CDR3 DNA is TGTGCCAGTAGCCCAACTAGCGCGCAGAAGCATCAGCAGTTCTTC. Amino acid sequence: CASSPTSAQKHQQFF.

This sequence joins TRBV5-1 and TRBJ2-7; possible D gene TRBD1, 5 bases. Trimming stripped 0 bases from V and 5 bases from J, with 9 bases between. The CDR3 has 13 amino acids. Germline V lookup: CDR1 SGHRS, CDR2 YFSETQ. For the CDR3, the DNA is TGCGCCAGCAGCTTGGGGGGCCCGGACGAGCAGTACTTC. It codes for CASSLGGPDEQYF.